This TCR beta chain was captured in a study of T cell responses to AZD1222 COVID-19 vaccine. Background on the study: Pooling was applied to second doses at about 4 or about 12 weeks.

Study-level points and caveats: Clonal diversity was possibly underestimated, and white British individuals and females predominated among donors. Mapped onto spike, vaccine-associated CD4 TCRs spanned it and were dominant at 160-218 and 743-854. Without day 14 samples, only post-peak T cell repertoires were studied.

Trimming removed 3 bases at V and 4 bases at J, with 9 bases between. Germline V lookup: CDR1 LNHDA, CDR2 SQIVND (reference sequence). The CDR3 runs to 14 residues. Note on this clone: What it binds is not known.

Data came from immunoSEQ multiplex PCR; TCRdb stores just in-frame clones and leaves some out. The table includes some 170,000 clones, about 92% detected once. V is TRBV19 and J is TRBJ2-2; D not certain. The material was peripheral blood, obtained on day 0 of AZD1222 vaccination. The sequence was obtained from an adult in good health. CDR3 residues: CASSISGGTGELFF. The CDR3 nucleotides read TGTGCCAGTAGTATCTCGGGCGGCACCGGGGAGCTGTTTTTT. The full variable domain, its missing parts supplied by reference TRBV19 and TRBJ2-2, is DGGITQSPKYLFRKEGQNVTLSCEQNLNHDAMYWYRQDPGQGLRLIYYSQIVNDFQKGDIAEGYSVSREKKESFPLTVTSAQKNPTAFYLCASSISGGTGELFFGEGSRLTVL.